This T cell receptor (beta chain) was profiled in a study of CD8 T cells in ankylosing spondylitis. General study points: A TCR beta motif made of about 8 highly homologous variants seemed typical of ankylosing spondylitis blood. Researchers reportedly found disease-linked clones significantly enriched in matched ankylosing spondylitis synovial fluid. Clones linked to the disease showed a CD8+ phenotype. They occurred at relatively low frequencies in peripheral blood.

The length of the CDR3 is 13 residues. V shed 7 bases and J 7 bases; nucleotides not matched to a gene: 8. As regards this clonotype: The antigen remains unidentified.

Quantitative 5'-RACE with molecular barcodes generated TCR beta libraries. One entry per CDR3 protein, called by TCRdb with MiXCR from the 5' RACE reads. The data contain just over 350,000 distinct CDR3 sequences, roughly 22% of them singletons. This chain uses TRBV12-3 or TRBV12-4 with TRBJ2-5, with 8 nucleotides matching TRBD2. Sequencing was carried out using blood, either unsorted or a sorted T cell fraction (not recorded which). The clonotype originates from a male donor with ankylosing spondylitis or in good health (not recorded which). This CDR3 reads CASTPGGPGTQYF. CDR3 DNA sequence: TGTGCCAGCACTCCGGGGGGGCCGGGGACCCAGTACTTC.